This TCR beta chain was identified during a study of CD4 T cells in relation to SARS-CoV-2 and coronaviruses. Across the whole study: After less than eleven days of antigen culture, PBMC TCR beta CDR3s were sequenced. Negative control cultures got HIV-1 Nef peptides or no peptide.

With respect to this clone: Its antigen is not known.

Trimming pared 5 bases from V and 0 bases from J, leaving 20 bases between. The CDR3 has 17 residues. Per germline, CDR1 SGHVS and CDR2 FQNEAQ. The unexposed donors gave CD4+ T cells in about 2010-2018, prior to COVID-19. Isolation of CD4+ T cells took place after about 10 days in culture. Cells permitting, SARS-CoV-2 S/N and four cold-coronavirus spikes were tested on unexposed-donor CD4+ T cells. General study results and limits: The cross-reactivity analysis covered only spike protein, not other viral proteins.

Sequencing used immunoSEQ multiplex PCR; TCRdb keeps in-frame clones, though not all of them. The repertoire has some 20,000 clones, about 72% of them found once; the top ten carry roughly 19%. V and J are TRBV7-8 and TRBJ2-7; either TRBD1 or TRBD2 may fit D (7 bases each). Sequenced: CD4+ T cells from PBMCs, cultured in vitro. This TCR was recovered from a human donor in good health. CDR3: CASSRSRGTENSYEQYF. The CDR3 DNA is TGTGCCAGCAGCAGATCGCGGGGGACAGAGAACTCCTACGAGCAGTACTTC. The full variable domain, completed using reference TRBV7-8 and TRBJ2-7, is GAGVSQSPRYKVAKRGQDVALRCDPISGHVSLFWYQQALGQGPEFLTYFQNEAQLDKSGLPSDRFFAERPEGSVSTLKIQRTQQEDSAVYLCASSRSRGTENSYEQYFGPGTRLTVT.